This entry lists 8 T cell receptor beta chains sequenced from one sample in a study of CD8+CD57+ T cells in acquired aplastic anemia. Both TCR beta VDJ combination and CDR3 sequence profiling were carried out. Genomic DNA was the template for this profiling. One entry per CDR3 protein results from TCRdb running MiXCR on the reads. The table has about 190,000 distinct CDR3 sequences, nearly 50% seen once; the top ten hold around 8.8%. Patients chosen for sequencing had shown CD8+CD57+ cell expansion by flow cytometry. The specimen was sorted CD4+, CD8+, or CD8+CD57+ T cells (not recorded which) from PBMCs. The receptor source for this set is a human donor with aplastic anemia.

The V call is TRBV2, the J call TRBJ2-1; weak D call: TRBD1 (6 bases). The CDR3 runs 14 residues. Between the trimmed V and J ends, which lost 5 bases and 2 bases, there was a span of 10 bases. Per germline, CDR1 SNHLY and CDR2 FYNNEI. This CDR3 is CASSPGTPYNEQFF. CDR3 DNA: TGTGCCAGCAGTCCCGGGACACCCTACAATGAGCAGTTCTTC.

In its sample, this clonotype was seen many times. The gene calls are TRBV6-1 and TRBJ1-5; TRBD1 might be the D (6 bases). V was shortened by 6 bases and J by 0 bases, with 15 bases between the two germline ends. Germline V gene data show CDR1 as MNHNS and CDR2 as SASEGT. The CDR3 totals 16 residues. CDR3 in amino acids: CASSPPRQASNQPQHF. The DNA of the CDR3 is TGTGCCAGCAGCCCCCCCCGACAGGCTAGCAATCAGCCCCAGCATTTT.

As regards this clonotype: A read error may account for a junction end that differs from germline. J is TRBJ2-5 and V is TRBV10-3; D remains ambiguous. CDR3 length: 17 amino acids. Germline-derived CDR1 and CDR2 are ENHRY and SYGVKD. The CDR3 loop is CASSLRPPPSYQETQYF. Written as DNA, the CDR3 is TGTGCCAGCAGTTTACGCCCTCCTCCAAGTTACCAAGAGACCCAGTACTTC.

This chain uses TRBV20-1 with TRBJ2-3; either TRBD1 or TRBD2 may fit D (6 bases each). The CDR3 contains 16 residues. The germline V gene encodes CDR1 DFQATT and CDR2 SNEGSKA (reference sequence). Trimming pared 1 base from V and 0 bases from J, leaving 14 bases between. In DNA, the CDR3 is TGCAGTGCTAGAGGCCAAGGGGGGCTTAGCACAGATACGCAGTATTTT. Its translation is CSARGQGGLSTDTQYF.

This clonotype was counted a few times. The chain joins TRBV5-8 to TRBJ1-1; 9 positions agree with TRBD1. Germline V gene sequence: CDR1 SGHTS, CDR2 YDEGEE. CDR3 length: 15 amino acids. Trimming removed 4 bases from V and 1 base from J; junction bases left unmatched: 5. The CDR3 sequence: CASSTGQGWNTEAFF. The DNA of the CDR3 is TGTGCCAGCAGCACCGGACAGGGGTGGAACACTGAAGCTTTCTTT. Variable domain in full (rest from reference TRBV5-8 and TRBJ1-1): EAGVTQSPTHLIKTRGQQATLRCSPISGHTSVYWYQQALGLGLQFLLWYDEGEERNRGNFPPRFSGRQFPNYSSELNVNALELEDSALYLCASSTGQGWNTEAFFGQGTRLTVV.

The V call is TRBV28, the J call TRBJ2-5; 8 bases align to TRBD2. The CDR3 consists of 14 residues. Germline assignment: CDR1 MDHEN and CDR2 SYDVKM. With V trimmed by 5 bases and J by 5 bases, 7 bases remained unmatched. This CDR3 is CASSLGTSGETQYF. CDR3 nucleotides: TGTGCCAGCAGTCTCGGGACTAGTGGCGAGACCCAGTACTTC.

This clonotype has ten or more counts. CDR3 region: CASSLDSSNYGYTF. In nucleotides, the CDR3 is TGTGCCAGCAGCTTGGATTCCAGTAACTATGGCTACACCTTC. The V call is TRBV5-8, the J call TRBJ1-2; unclear D gene. The CDR3 has 14 residues. CDR1 is SGHTS and CDR2 is YDEGEE in the germline V gene. Trimming took 0 bases from V and 1 from J, leaving 7 bases between them.

This rearrangement joins TRBV10-1 to TRBJ2-1; perhaps TRBD2 as D (6 bases). The germline V gene encodes CDR1 WNHNN and CDR2 SYGVQD (reference sequence). There are 17 residues in the CDR3. V was pared by 0 bases and J by 1 base, with 13 bases between. CDR3 DNA: TGCGCCAGCAGTGAGTCGACTAGAGGACTGTCCTACAATGAGCAGTTCTTC. Translating gives CASSESTRGLSYNEQFF.